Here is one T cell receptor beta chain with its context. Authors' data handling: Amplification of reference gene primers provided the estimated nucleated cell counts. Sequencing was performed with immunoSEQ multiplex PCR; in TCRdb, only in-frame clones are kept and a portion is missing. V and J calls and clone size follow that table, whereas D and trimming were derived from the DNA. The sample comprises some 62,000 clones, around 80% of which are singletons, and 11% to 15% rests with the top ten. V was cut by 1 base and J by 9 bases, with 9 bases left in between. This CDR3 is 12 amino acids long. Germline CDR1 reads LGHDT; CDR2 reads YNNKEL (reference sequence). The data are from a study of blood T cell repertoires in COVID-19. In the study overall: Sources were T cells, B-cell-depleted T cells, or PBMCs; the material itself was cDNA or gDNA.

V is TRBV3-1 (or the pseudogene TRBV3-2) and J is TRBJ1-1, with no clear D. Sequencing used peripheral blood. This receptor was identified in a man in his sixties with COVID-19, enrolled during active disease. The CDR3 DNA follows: TGTGCCAGCAGCCAAGTCACACGTAAAGCTTTCTTT. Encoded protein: CASSQVTRKAFF.